Below are 25 T cell receptor beta chains sequenced from a single sample in a study of early T cells in non-severe SARS-CoV-2 infection. TCRdb reanalysed the 5' RACE reads using MiXCR and keeps one entry per CDR3 protein. The sample shows nearly 95,000 distinct CDR3 sequences, roughly 15% of them seen only once. The sequencing here drew on whole blood, taken at baseline. These receptors were obtained from an adult who was a healthcare worker with PCR-confirmed SARS-CoV-2 infection or an uninfected control (not recorded which).

This chain links TRBV5-6 with TRBJ2-5; TRBD2 is a possible D gene (5 bases). The length of the CDR3 is 16 residues. Trimming stripped 2 bases from V and 2 bases from J, with 16 bases between. Germline V lookup: CDR1 SGHDT, CDR2 YYEEEE. The CDR3 region has the DNA TGTGCCAGCAGCTTCCGTCGGACTCCAGCGCAAGAGACCCAGTACTTC. Translating it yields CASSFRRTPAQETQYF.

This clonotype was detected only a few times. The chain has TRBV4-1 and TRBJ2-1; no firm D call. Trimming pared 1 base from V and 0 bases from J, leaving 13 bases between. Looked up from germline, CDR1 is MGHRA and CDR2 is YSYEKL. The CDR3 totals 17 residues. The CDR3 protein is CASSQVWVPSSYNEQFF. CDR3 nucleotide sequence: TGCGCCAGCAGCCAAGTATGGGTCCCATCCTCCTACAATGAGCAGTTCTTC.

The rearrangement uses TRBV6-1 and TRBJ1-2; 8 bases match TRBD1. The CDR3 is 14 amino acids. With 1 base clipped from V and 8 bases from J, the junction kept 6 bases outside the gene matches. Germline V gene sequence: CDR1 MNHNS, CDR2 SASEGT. The DNA for the CDR3 is TGTGCCAGCAGTGAAGGGACAGGGATGGGAGGCTACACCTTC. It specifies CASSEGTGMGGYTF.

The chain is built from TRBV12-3 or TRBV12-4 and TRBJ2-3; D possibly corresponds to TRBD1 (5 bases). V was pared by 8 bases and J by 4 bases, with 13 bases between. The CDR3 length is 13 residues. The CDR3: CASRPLGPDTQYF. The CDR3 nucleotides are TGTGCCAGCCGCCCATTGGGGCCAGATACGCAGTATTTT.

This clonotype was recorded many times. The chain joins TRBV5-1 to TRBJ1-5; D is uncertain. The CDR3 extends over 13 amino acids. Deletions cut 1 base from V and 4 bases from J, with 6 bases between. Germline V lookup: CDR1 SGHRS, CDR2 YFSETQ. The CDR3 nucleotides read TGCGCCAGCAGCTTGACAGTTAATCAGCCCCAGCATTTT. Protein sequence: CASSLTVNQPQHF. Combining the CDR3 with reference TRBV5-1 and TRBJ1-5 gives the whole variable domain KAGVTQTPRYLIKTRGQQVTLSCSPISGHRSVSWYQQTPGQGLQFLFEYFSETQRNKGNFPGRFSGRQFSNSRSEMNVSTLELGDSALYLCASSLTVNQPQHFGDGTRLSIL.

The V gene is TRBV9, the J gene TRBJ1-1, with a tentative D call TRBD1 (6 bases). The V gene's germline CDR1 is SGDLS and CDR2 YYNGEE. The CDR3 length is 14 residues. V was shortened by 0 bases and J by 4 bases, with 10 bases between the two germline ends. The CDR3 sequence is CASSVEGRGTEAFF. The DNA of the CDR3 is TGTGCCAGCAGCGTAGAGGGCAGGGGCACTGAAGCTTTCTTT.

The chain uses TRBV18 and TRBJ1-4; 7 nucleotides align to TRBD1. CDR1 and CDR2 (germline): KGHSH, LQKENI. The CDR3 is 15 residues long. V dropped 5 bases and J dropped 8; count of bases not matched to a gene: 11. DNA for the CDR3: TGTGCCAGCTCAAGGGGAGACGACAGGGACGAAAAACTGTTTTTT. It specifies CASSRGDDRDEKLFF. The complete variable domain, with remaining parts taken from reference TRBV18 and TRBJ1-4, reads NAGVMQNPRHLVRRRGQEARLRCSPMKGHSHVYWYRQLPEEGLKFMVYLQKENIIDESGMPKERFSAEFPKEGPSILRIQQVVRGDSAAYFCASSRGDDRDEKLFFGSGTQLSVL.

This clonotype has at least ten counts. The genes are TRBV3-1 and TRBJ1-5, with D hard to call. This CDR3 contains 15 residues. Trimming removed 4 bases at V and 1 base at J, with 11 bases between. Germline CDR1 LGHDT, CDR2 YNNKEL (reference sequence). CDR3 coding DNA: TGTGCCAGCAGCCCCCAGGCTGGCAGCAATCAGCCCCAGCATTTT. This sequence encodes CASSPQAGSNQPQHF. The complete variable domain, with remaining parts taken from reference TRBV3-1 and TRBJ1-5, reads DTAVSQTPKYLVTQMGNDKSIKCEQNLGHDTMYWYKQDSKKFLKIMFSYNNKELIINETVPNRFSPKSPDKAHLNLHINSLELGDSAVYFCASSPQAGSNQPQHFGDGTRLSIL.

This clonotype was counted between two and nine times. The chain has TRBV7-6 and TRBJ2-7; tentatively, D is TRBD1 (6 bases). The V end was cut by 8 bases, the J end by 6 bases, with 17 bases between. CDR1 and CDR2 from the germline V gene are SGHVS and FNYEAQ. This CDR3 contains 13 residues. CDR3 nucleotide sequence: TGTGCCAGCTGGGGGCGTGGGGTCTGCGAGCAGTACTTC. It specifies CASWGRGVCEQYF.

V gene TRBV10-2 combines with J gene TRBJ1-2, with TRBD1 matching 8 bases. The CDR3 has 14 amino acids. The germline CDR1 and CDR2 sequences are WSHSY and SAAADI. V lost 6 bases to trimming and J lost 7 bases; unmatched junction nucleotides: 10. The CDR3 here is CASSADREGSGYTF. CDR3 sequence (DNA): TGCGCCAGCAGCGCGGACAGGGAAGGAAGTGGCTACACCTTC.

In its sample, this clonotype was seen a few times. V is TRBV7-9 and J is TRBJ2-3, with D uncertain. Per the germline V gene, CDR1 is SEHNR and CDR2 is FQNEAQ (reference sequence). Trimming shortened V by 0 bases and J by 6 bases, and 13 bases separated the two germline ends. The CDR3 sequence is 15 residues long. The CDR3 loop is CASSLAGRSRDTQYF. CDR3 sequence (DNA): TGTGCCAGCAGCTTAGCGGGCCGCTCCAGGGATACGCAGTATTTT.

This clonotype was observed a handful of times. The rearrangement links TRBV6-4 to TRBJ1-3, with a possible D match to TRBD1 (6 bases). The germline V and J ends were trimmed by 0 bases and 0 bases, with 12 bases remaining between them. This CDR3 spans 17 amino acids. Looked up from germline, CDR1 is MRHNA and CDR2 is SNTAGT. The CDR3 coding sequence is TGTGCCAGCAGTGACTCGGGCGGACAGTACTCTGGAAACACCATATATTTT. This encodes CASSDSGGQYSGNTIYF.

J is TRBJ2-7 and V is TRBV7-2, with a weak D call TRBD1 (6 bases). The CDR3 spans 13 residues. Germline V lookup: CDR1 SGHTA, CDR2 FQGNSA. Trimming took off 5 bases at V and 1 base at J, with 9 bases between the two ends. The CDR3, as DNA: TGTGCCAGCAGCGAAGGACAGTCCTACGAGCAGTACTTC. Translated, it gives CASSEGQSYEQYF.

This clonotype was detected only a few times. V and J are TRBV30 and TRBJ2-2, with 9 bases that match TRBD2. CDR1 and CDR2 (germline): GTSNPN, SVGIG (reference sequence). J lost 3 bases, V lost 3 bases, and 8 bases had no gene match. The CDR3 totals 16 residues. The CDR3 nucleotides are TGTGCCTGGAGGGACCGGATAGCGGGAGACACCGGGGAGCTGTTTTTT. Amino acids: CAWRDRIAGDTGELFF.

This clonotype came up a few times. V gene TRBV4-3 combines with J gene TRBJ1-1; 11 nucleotides agree with TRBD1. This CDR3 is built from 16 residues. V was pared by 1 base and J by 4 bases, with 5 bases of the junction left unmatched. The germline V gene has CDR1 LGHNA and CDR2 YSLEER. CDR3 sequence reads: CASSQVWDRGITEAFF. CDR3 coding DNA: TGCGCCAGCAGCCAAGTGTGGGACAGGGGGATCACTGAAGCTTTCTTT.

The chain couples TRBV7-3 to TRBJ2-1, with D possibly being TRBD2 (6 bases). Germline V lookup: CDR1 SGHTA, CDR2 FQGTGA. Trimming removed 5 bases at V and 6 bases at J, with 17 bases between. There are 15 residues in the CDR3. The CDR3 nucleotides read TGTGCCAGCAGCCCTGAGAAGCGGGCGACCAATGAGCAGTTCTTC. Translated: CASSPEKRATNEQFF.

The gene calls are TRBV6-4 and TRBJ2-5; no firm D call. The CDR3 extends over 14 amino acids. Trimming cost V 2 bases and J 2 bases, with 9 bases left between them. The germline V gene encodes CDR1 MRHNA and CDR2 SNTAGT. The CDR3 DNA follows: TGTGCCAGCAGTGACGTCCGGCGTCAAGAGACCCAGTACTTC. It encodes CASSDVRRQETQYF.

This clonotype was counted only a few times. The gene calls are TRBV7-3 and TRBJ1-1, with TRBD1 matching 7 bases. The CDR3 is 13 amino acids. Trimming removed 5 bases from V and 8 bases from J; junction bases left unmatched: 8. Per germline, CDR1 SGHTA and CDR2 FQGTGA. The DNA for the CDR3 is TGTGCCAGCAGCGTTGACAGGGACTCCGAAGCTTTCTTT. It yields the protein CASSVDRDSEAFF.

This sequence joins TRBV11-2 and TRBJ2-6; tentative D call: TRBD2 (6 bases). Germline values: CDR1 SGHAT, CDR2 FQNNGV. This CDR3 has 21 residues. V was trimmed by 4 bases and J by 0 bases, leaving 25 bases between them. In nucleotides, the CDR3 is TGTGCCAGCAGCTCTGGATGGGTAGCGGCCAGAGAGGACTCTGGGGCCAACGTCCTGACTTTC. It codes for CASSSGWVAAREDSGANVLTF.

The chain combines TRBV4-3 with TRBJ2-1; D unclear. The germline CDR1 and CDR2 sequences are LGHNA and YSLEER. The germline V and J ends were trimmed by 3 bases and 7 bases, with 16 bases remaining between them. This CDR3 has 15 amino acids. The CDR3 spells CASSHGVPPGNEQFF. CDR3 bases: TGCGCCAGCAGCCACGGAGTCCCGCCCGGGAATGAGCAGTTCTTC.

This clonotype occurred a few times. CDR3 nucleotides: TGTGCCAGCAGTGAGGGCCCTCTGTACGAGCAGTACTTC. It is translated as CASSEGPLYEQYF. The V and J genes are TRBV28 and TRBJ2-7; D perhaps matches TRBD2 (5 bases). Trimming pared 5 bases from V and 4 bases from J, leaving 12 bases between. CDR1 and CDR2 from the germline V gene are MDHEN and SYDVKM. The CDR3 runs to 13 residues.

This clonotype was counted many times. This rearrangement joins TRBV5-1 to TRBJ2-5; D not certain. Trimming left V 1 base short and J 4 bases short, with 8 bases between. This CDR3 comprises 13 residues. In germline, CDR1 is SGHRS, CDR2 YFSETQ. The CDR3 nucleotides read TGCGCCAGCAGCTTGTACGTGACAGAGACCCAGTACTTC. Its translation: CASSLYVTETQYF.

The chain combines TRBV27 with TRBJ2-6, with D perhaps TRBD1 (5 bases). The CDR3 length is 15 residues. V lost 7 bases and J 2 bases, leaving 12 bases between the germline ends. Per germline, CDR1 MNHEY and CDR2 SMNVEV (reference sequence). CDR3 loop: CASKGRVPGANVLTF. CDR3 DNA sequence: TGTGCCAGCAAGGGCAGGGTACCTGGGGCCAACGTCCTGACTTTC.

The J gene is TRBJ2-1, the V gene TRBV29-1; 7 bases agree with TRBD1. Per the germline V gene, CDR1 is SQVTM and CDR2 is ANQGSEA. The CDR3 runs to 14 residues. Losses at the gene ends were 6 bases for V and 7 bases for J; bases not matched to a gene: 12. CDR3 sequence: CSVLKNRGRNEQFF. CDR3 DNA sequence: TGCAGCGTCCTAAAGAACAGGGGTCGGAATGAGCAGTTCTTC.

This clonotype appeared a few times. The chain combines TRBV20-1 with TRBJ1-3, with no clear D. The CDR3 has 11 residues. Trimming removed 3 bases at V and 7 bases at J, with 7 bases between. Looked up from germline, CDR1 is DFQATT and CDR2 is SNEGSKA (reference sequence). This CDR3 reads CSARDPNTIYF. DNA of the CDR3: TGCAGTGCTAGGGACCCGAACACCATATATTTT.